This TCR beta chain was documented in a study of blood T cell repertoires in COVID-19. Overall study: The study drew acute and convalescent COVID-19 samples from the United States, Italy and Spain. T cells, B-cell-depleted T cells, or PBMCs provided the cDNA or gDNA that served as material.

Original processing methods: Amplified reference gene primers provided the basis for estimating nucleated cell counts. Measured with immunoSEQ multiplex PCR; TCRdb has only the in-frame clones, and not every one. Clone size and the V and J calls come from that table; the DNA yielded D and trimming. The sample lists about 250,000 clones, about four fifths occurring once. V gave up 7 bases and J gave up 3 bases; unmatched junction bases: 8. The germline V gene has CDR1 SGHTA and CDR2 FQGNSA. This CDR3 region has 16 residues. The origin of this receptor is an elderly man with acute or convalescent COVID-19. The chain employs TRBV7-2 and TRBJ2-1; TRBD1 agrees at 11 bases. Sequencing used peripheral blood. This chain's CDR3 is CASTQSGTGGYNEQFF. CDR3 bases: TGTGCCAGCACCCAATCCGGGACAGGGGGCTACAATGAGCAGTTCTTC.